This T cell receptor (beta chain) was identified in a study of OX40 agonist ivuxolimab in advanced cancers. Per germline, CDR1 SEHNR and CDR2 FQNEAQ (reference sequence). The CDR3 spans 15 residues. The V segment lost 5 bases and the J segment 6 bases; nucleotides outside the gene matches: 6. The protocol was immunoSEQ multiplex PCR, while the TCRdb copy is restricted to in-frame clones and leaves out a portion. The data contain about 40,000 clones, more than 70% of them singletons. This sequence originates from an adult with an advanced solid tumor such as melanoma, head and neck, liver or kidney cancer. The gene calls are TRBV7-9 and TRBJ2-1, with 11 bases lining up with TRBD2. The sample consisted of CD4+ or CD8+ T cells sorted from blood, taken in a trial of the OX40 agonist ivuxolimab. The CDR3 here is CASSGYSGRVNEQFF. The CDR3 region has the DNA TGTGCCAGCAGCGGCTATAGCGGGAGGGTCAATGAGCAGTTCTTC.